This T cell receptor (beta chain) was identified in a study of graft-versus-host responses after intestinal transplantation (dated by TCRdb to the early 2020s). General notes on the study: The transplants that recipients got were multivisceral, liver-intestinal, or isolated intestinal. Instead of going to the commercial service, samples from a few later patients were sequenced in-house on an Illumina MiSeq and processed with MiXCR. Donor T cell macrochimerism was defined as a peak of at least 4% donor T cells among recipient peripheral blood mononuclear cells. Every recipient was given anti-thymocyte globulin induction, then maintenance tacrolimus and steroids for about three years. The cohort enrolled some 23 intestinal transplant recipients including one retransplant, and a few patients lacking pretransplant specimens were excluded. To identify alloreactive clones, pre-transplant mixed lymphocyte reaction products were sequenced and compared with unstimulated pre-transplant donor and recipient T cells. Graft-versus-host and host-versus-graft alloreactive T cell clones were tracked in the graft, circulation and bone marrow after intestinal transplantation using bulk TCR-beta CDR3 sequencing. Results and caveats for the whole study, not just this receptor: In the allografts of patients with donor T cell macrochimerism, GvH to HvG T cell clonal ratios were high. Early after transplant, peak levels of circulating GvH clones were associated with declines in HvG clones. Conclusions were limited by the relatively low number and heterogeneity of intestinal transplant patients. GvH clones were detected in recipient bone marrow, and some appeared earlier in ileal mucosa or blood, consistent with an intestinal mucosal origin.

Preparation of the library involved the immunoSEQ multiplex PCR assay. For most patients, genomic DNA was isolated with the Qiagen DNeasy Blood and Tissue Kit and sent frozen to Adaptive Biotechnologies for TCR sequencing. Adaptive Biotechnologies carried out high-throughput TCR-beta CDR3 sequencing of genomic DNA for most patients. The authors processed their data as follows. Adaptive's ImmunoSEQ software supplied the TCR sequencing data for around 19 patients, while MiXCR and VDJtools were used to process a few other patients. To correct CD4 versus CD8 sorting errors, any sequence found in both subsets at a frequency ratio below 5:1 was removed. CDR3 nucleotide sequences shared by donor and recipient were removed because the origin of these sequences could not be assigned. Alloreactive clones required at least 2-fold expansion over unstimulated cells and minimum CFSE-low frequency of 0.002% (template counts) or 0.001% (read counts). Clones detected in sequenced pre-transplant spleen, lymph node, or MLR CFSE-low populations of the donor or recipient were defined as mappable. Cumulative frequency of alloreactive clones was calculated as a percentage of all sequences weighted by copy number. TCRdb stores this immuneACCESS table with in-frame sequences only. Part of the clones is absent; in the studies checked, under half of the shortfall reflects unresolved V genes, and no reason is known for the rest. From that table come the V and J calls and clone size; the DNA was used to work out D and trimming. The sample includes just under 90,000 clones, with roughly 80% observed a single time. The ten largest clones take up about 18% of the sample.

The sample's time point, from its label and the paper: cells obtained before transplantation from donor or recipient. CD3+CD4+ and CD3+CD8+ populations were FACS-sorted from unstimulated pre-transplant donor and recipient cells taken from spleen or lymph nodes. Its CDR3 holds 15 amino acids, cysteine through phenylalanine. Only the CDR3 DNA stays, 45 bases, in frame from base 1. V and J are trimmed by 1 base and 5 bases, and the gene matches miss 5 bases of the junction. CDR1 and CDR2 are drawn from the germline V gene (reference sequence): SEHNR, FQNEAQ. Turning to this clone: Its antigen is not yet known. No qualities accompany the bases; no much larger clone lies one base away.

The source is a human donor who received an intestinal transplant. Source: unstimulated CD8+ T cells sorted from spleen or lymph node cells, taken before intestinal transplant. In this chain, TRBV7-9 is recombined with TRBJ1-1; TRBD1 matches 9 bases in the middle. The nucleotides are TGTGCCAGCAGCTTAGGGGGACAGGGACTTACTGAAGCTTTCTTT. Translated, this is CASSLGGQGLTEAFF.